These 14 T cell receptor beta chains share one sample of origin, sequenced in a study of T cell repertoires in cytomegalovirus infection. TCRdb recomputed calls from the reads with MiXCR, one row per CDR3 protein. Here the sample spans some 250,000 distinct CDR3 sequences, roughly 10% being singletons. Sequenced material: PBMCs. The receptors derive from a human donor in good health (CMV status not recorded). Some clones in this sample may be carry-over from other donors' samples.

Comments on this clonotype: A much larger clone lies a single base off, so this may be a read error. The genes are TRBV6-2 or TRBV6-3 and TRBJ2-2, with 12 bases that match TRBD2. There are 17 residues in the CDR3. Looked up from germline, CDR1 is MNHEY and CDR2 is SVGEGT. CDR3 loop: CVSSVTSGGPNTGELFF. Written as DNA, the CDR3 is TGTGTCAGCAGTGTGACTAGCGGGGGACCGAACACCGGGGAGCTGTTTTTT.

The sample holds many counts of this clonotype. The chain recombines TRBV7-6 with TRBJ2-1; TRBD1 matches at 8 bases. CDR1 is SGHVS, CDR2 FNYEAQ, per germline. J gave up 0 bases and V 4 bases, and 5 bases lay outside the gene matches. CDR3 length: 16 amino acids. CDR3 bases: TGTGCCAGCAGCTCCCAGGGGGCTAGCTCCTACAATGAGCAGTTCTTC. It encodes CASSSQGASSYNEQFF.

This clonotype was detected many times. The genes are TRBV7-2 and TRBJ2-5, with a tentative D call TRBD2 (6 bases). Germline CDR1 and CDR2: SGHTA and FQGNSA. CDR3 length: 14 amino acids. Trimming pared 0 bases from V and 7 bases from J, leaving 12 bases between. CDR3 DNA sequence: TGTGCCAGCAGCTTAGCCCGGGCCGGGGGGACCCAGTACTTC. The encoded protein is CASSLARAGGTQYF.

The genes are TRBV29-1 and TRBJ1-2, with 11 bases lining up with TRBD1. The junction had 3 bases not matched to a gene; V was cut back by 6 bases and J by 6 bases. The germline V gene has CDR1 SQVTM and CDR2 ANQGSEA. The CDR3 loop spans 12 amino acids. The CDR3 here is CSVRTGGDGYTF. CDR3 sequence (DNA): TGCAGCGTCAGGACAGGGGGCGATGGCTACACCTTC.

There are many counts of this clonotype. This chain uses TRBV7-2 with TRBJ1-4; D call uncertain. With 2 bases removed from V and 4 bases from J, the gap between germline ends came to 5 bases. This CDR3 contains 13 residues. Germline-derived CDR1 and CDR2 are SGHTA and FQGNSA. The CDR3 nucleotides are TGTGCCAGCAGCTTACGCAATAATGAAAAACTGTTTTTT. Residues: CASSLRNNEKLFF.

This clonotype was counted ten times or more. This chain uses TRBV30 with TRBJ2-7; D is undetermined. Germline CDR1 reads GTSNPN; CDR2 reads SVGIG (reference sequence). The CDR3 has 12 amino acids. The V end was cut by 5 bases, the J end by 9 bases, with 17 bases between. The CDR3 DNA reads as TGTGCCTGGGCGTTGACTTCGGTGGGGCAGTACTTC. This translates into CAWALTSVGQYF.

As to this clonotype: An end of the junction does not agree with germline; a read error may underlie this. V is TRBV12-5 and J is TRBJ1-5; TRBD1 aligns across 9 bases. The CDR3 covers 15 residues. Germline V lookup: CDR1 LGHNT, CDR2 FRNRAP. This chain's CDR3 is CGSGLDRGNNQPQHF. In nucleotides, the CDR3 is TGTGGTAGTGGTTTGGACAGGGGAAACAATCAGCCCCAGCATTTT. The variable domain in full, completed from reference TRBV12-5 and TRBJ1-5, reads DARVTQTPRHKVTEMGQEVTMRCQPILGHNTVFWYRQTMMQGLELLAYFRNRAPLDDSGMPKDRFSAEMPDATLATLKIQPSEPRDSAVYFCGSGLDRGNNQPQHFGDGTRLSIL.

This clonotype has a count of ten or more. V is TRBV7-2 and J is TRBJ1-3; weak D call: TRBD1 (5 bases). This CDR3 has 15 amino acids. Between the trimmed V and J ends, which lost 5 bases and 0 bases, there was a span of 11 bases. Germline V gene lookup returns CDR1 SGHTA and CDR2 FQGNSA. The CDR3 loop reads CASSPKGFSGNTIYF. CDR3 nucleotides: TGTGCCAGCAGCCCAAAGGGGTTCTCTGGAAACACCATATATTTT.

This clonotype appeared many times. The V and J genes are TRBV7-2 and TRBJ2-5; the D call may be TRBD1 or TRBD2 (5 bases each). The CDR3 totals 15 residues. Germline values: CDR1 SGHTA, CDR2 FQGNSA. V lost 5 bases and J 4 bases, leaving 17 bases between the germline ends. The chain's CDR3 is CASSAPGPLAETQYF. The DNA of the CDR3 is TGTGCCAGCAGCGCCCCGGGACCCCTGGCAGAGACCCAGTACTTC.

This clonotype appeared many times. The rearrangement joins TRBV12-3 or TRBV12-4 to TRBJ1-1; 8 positions agree with TRBD1. CDR3 length equals 14 residues. Trimming at V came to 4 bases and at J to 6 bases, leaving 7 bases not matched to a gene. The CDR3 DNA reads TGTGCCAGCAGTTGGCAGGGGGCTATCGCTGAAGCTTTCTTT. Protein product: CASSWQGAIAEAFF.

This clonotype showed up just a few times. The rearrangement joins TRBV6-2 or TRBV6-3 to TRBJ2-4, with TRBD1 matching 9 bases. The germline V gene has CDR1 MNHEY and CDR2 SVGEGT. V dropped 10 bases and J dropped 8; count of bases not matched to a gene: 3. The CDR3 is 11 amino acids. In DNA, the CDR3 is TGTGCCACCAGACAGGGGGACATTCAGTACTTC. Its translation is CATRQGDIQYF.

The gene calls are TRBV12-3 or TRBV12-4 and TRBJ1-2; the match to TRBD1 covers 9 bases. V trimming: 7 bases; J trimming: 4 bases; junction bases outside the gene matches: 7. This CDR3 has 14 amino acids. The DNA of the CDR3 is TGTGCCAGCACCCCGGGACAGGGCGGCTATGGCTACACCTTC. Residues: CASTPGQGGYGYTF.

This clonotype has a handful of counts. CDR3 DNA: TGTGCCAGCAGTTTATTAGGCGGGGGAAGCTCCTACGAGCAGTACTTC. Translated: CASSLLGGGSSYEQYF. The chain recombines TRBV28 with TRBJ2-7; TRBD2 aligns across 7 bases. CDR1 and CDR2 from the germline V gene are MDHEN and SYDVKM. After removal of 1 base from V and 0 bases from J, the junction contained 6 bases not matched to a gene. This CDR3 contains 16 residues.

This clonotype was recorded many times. This chain joins TRBV12-3 or TRBV12-4 and TRBJ2-5, with TRBD2 matching over 16 bases. The V gene end was trimmed by 5 bases and the J gene end by 5 bases; junction bases not matched to a gene: 14. The CDR3 sequence is 19 residues long. CDR3 DNA: TGTGCCAGCAGTCCCGAACCTCCGGGACTAGCGGGAGGGCGGGAGACCCAGTACTTC. This codes for CASSPEPPGLAGGRETQYF.